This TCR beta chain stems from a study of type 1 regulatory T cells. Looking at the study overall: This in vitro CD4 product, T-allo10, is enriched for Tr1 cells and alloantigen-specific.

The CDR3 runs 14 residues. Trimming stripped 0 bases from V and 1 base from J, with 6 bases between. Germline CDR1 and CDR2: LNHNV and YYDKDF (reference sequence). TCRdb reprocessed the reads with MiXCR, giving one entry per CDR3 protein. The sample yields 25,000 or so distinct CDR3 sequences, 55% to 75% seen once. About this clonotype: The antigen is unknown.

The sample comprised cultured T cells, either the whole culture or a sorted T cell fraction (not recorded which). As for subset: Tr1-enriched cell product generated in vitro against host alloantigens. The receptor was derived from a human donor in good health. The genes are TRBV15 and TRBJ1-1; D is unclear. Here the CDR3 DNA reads TGTGCCACCAGCAGAGATCCAGGGAACACTGAAGCTTTCTTT. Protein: CATSRDPGNTEAFF.